A selection of T cell receptor beta chains follows, all from one sample in a study of early T cells in non-severe SARS-CoV-2 infection. Each CDR3 protein gets one entry after TCRdb re-called the 5' RACE reads with MiXCR. The sample lists roughly 54,000 distinct CDR3 sequences; about 7.7% were seen once. The sequencing used whole blood, collected at baseline. Source of these receptors: an adult who was a healthcare worker with PCR-confirmed SARS-CoV-2 infection or an uninfected control (not recorded which). Each CDR3 is given with its conserved first and last residue. The D gene is left open where the match is weak. Size is stated for part of the rows, as once, few or many counts, or as a class when the clone is expanded.

few TRBD1 TRBJ2-5 TRBV7-2 TGTGCCAGCAGCTTAGAAGGACAGGGGGCAATGGGCCAGTACTTC CASSLEGQGAMGQYF
NA TRBD1 TRBJ2-3 TRBV2 TGTGCCAGCAGACCGGGACAGCCTACAGATACGCAGTATTTT CASRPGQPTDTQYF
many NA TRBJ2-1 TRBV7-9 TGTGCCAGCAGCCAAGGGTCTCTACACCGCAATGAGCAGTTCTTC CASSQGSLHRNEQFF
few TRBD2 TRBJ2-1 TRBV28 TGTGCCAGCAGTTTGGCGGGAGGGCGGGATGAGCAGTTCTTC CASSLAGGRDEQFF
few NA TRBJ2-3 TRBV29-1 TGCAGCGTTGGGGTTGTCGGAGCGGCGGAGCCCACAGATACGCAGTATTTT CSVGVVGAAEPTDTQYF
NA NA TRBJ2-6 TRBV7-2 TGTGCCAGCAGTTCCACCAGGACTGGGGCCAACGTCCTGACTTTC CASSSTRTGANVLTF
NA NA TRBJ2-7 TRBV15 TGTGCCACCAGCAGAGATACCGGCGTTTACGAGCAGTACTTC CATSRDTGVYEQYF
many NA TRBJ2-3 TRBV20-1 TGCAGTGCTAGAGGTTCTCGGGGTGTCACCACAGATACGCAGTATTTT CSARGSRGVTTDTQYF
many NA TRBJ2-1 TRBV12-3/TRBV12-4 TGTGCCAGCAGGAGCGCCTACAATGAGCAGTTCTTC CASRSAYNEQFF
many NA TRBJ2-7 TRBV27 TGTGCCAGCAGACCATTAGCGCGAACCTACGAGCAGTACTTC CASRPLARTYEQYF
few TRBD1 TRBJ1-1 TRBV12-3/TRBV12-4 TGTGCCAGCAAGCAGACAGGGGAGAACACTGAAGCTTTCTTT CASKQTGENTEAFF
many TRBD1 TRBJ1-5 TRBV30 TGTGCCTGGGGGACAGATCTTAGCAATCAGCCCCAGCATTTT CAWGTDLSNQPQHF
NA TRBD1 TRBJ1-2 TRBV13 TGTGCCAGCAGCTTACAGGGGGCTAGGTATGGCTACACCTTC CASSLQGARYGYTF
few TRBD2 TRBJ2-5 TRBV27 TGTGCCACCCGTGGGGCTAGCGGGAGGGCCGGCCAAGAGACCCAGTACTTC CATRGASGRAGQETQYF
many TRBD2 TRBJ2-3 TRBV24-1 TGTGCCACCAGTGGCTGGGGCGGGAGTACAGATACGCAGTATTTT CATSGWGGSTDTQYF
NA TRBD1 TRBJ1-1 TRBV12-3/TRBV12-4 TGTGCCAGCAGCAAGACAGGGGCCACTGAAGCTTTCTTT CASSKTGATEAFF